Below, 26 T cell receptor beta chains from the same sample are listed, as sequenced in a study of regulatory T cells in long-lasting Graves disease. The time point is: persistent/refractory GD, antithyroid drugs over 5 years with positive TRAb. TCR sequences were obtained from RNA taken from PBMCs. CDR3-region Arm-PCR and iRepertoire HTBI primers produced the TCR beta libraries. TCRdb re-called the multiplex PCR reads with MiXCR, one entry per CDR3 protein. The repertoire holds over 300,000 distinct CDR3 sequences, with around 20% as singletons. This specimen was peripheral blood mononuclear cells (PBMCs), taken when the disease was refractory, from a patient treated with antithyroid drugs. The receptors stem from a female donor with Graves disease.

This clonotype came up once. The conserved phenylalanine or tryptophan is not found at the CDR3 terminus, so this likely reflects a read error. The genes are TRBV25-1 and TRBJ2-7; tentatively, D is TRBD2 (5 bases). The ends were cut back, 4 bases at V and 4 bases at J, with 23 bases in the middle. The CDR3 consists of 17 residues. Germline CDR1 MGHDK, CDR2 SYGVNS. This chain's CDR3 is CASSAIRVASRKYEQYL. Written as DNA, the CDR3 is TGTGCCAGCAGTGCAATAAGGGTGGCTAGCAGAAAATACGAGCAGTACCTC.

The CDR3 DNA sequence: TGTGCCAGCAGCCAAGAACACAGGGGGGACTACGAGCAGTACTTC. This encodes CASSQEHRGDYEQYF. The V call is TRBV4-2, the J call TRBJ2-7; 8 nucleotides line up with TRBD1. The V gene's germline CDR1 is LGHNA and CDR2 YNFKEQ. The trim removed 0 bases at V and 3 bases at J, leaving 4 bases unmatched. There are 15 residues in the CDR3.

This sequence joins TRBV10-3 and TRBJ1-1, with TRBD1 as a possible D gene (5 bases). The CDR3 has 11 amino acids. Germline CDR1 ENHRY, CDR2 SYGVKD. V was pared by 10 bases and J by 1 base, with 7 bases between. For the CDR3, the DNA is TGTGCCACGACAGAGAACACTGAAGCTTTCTTT. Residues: CATTENTEAFF.

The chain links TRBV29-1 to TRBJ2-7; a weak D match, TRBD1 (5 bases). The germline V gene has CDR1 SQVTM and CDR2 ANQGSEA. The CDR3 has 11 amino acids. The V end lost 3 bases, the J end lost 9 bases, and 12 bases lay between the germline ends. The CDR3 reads CSVEAGLGQYF. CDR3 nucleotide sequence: TGCAGCGTTGAGGCAGGGTTGGGGCAGTACTTC.

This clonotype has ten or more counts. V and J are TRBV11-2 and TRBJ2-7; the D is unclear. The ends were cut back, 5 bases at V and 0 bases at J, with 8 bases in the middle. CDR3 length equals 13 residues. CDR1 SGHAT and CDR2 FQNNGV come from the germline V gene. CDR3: CASSPSLSYEQYF. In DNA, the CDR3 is TGTGCCAGCAGCCCCTCCCTCTCCTACGAGCAGTACTTC.

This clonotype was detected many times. The CDR3 nucleotides are TGTGCCTGGAGCCACCCGGACCGAACTTACACTGAAGCTTTCTTT. Translation: CAWSHPDRTYTEAFF. This sequence joins TRBV30 and TRBJ1-1; D not certain. CDR3 length: 15 amino acids. Between the trimmed V and J ends, which lost 3 bases and 3 bases, there was a span of 17 bases. Germline V gene sequence: CDR1 GTSNPN, CDR2 SVGIG (reference sequence).

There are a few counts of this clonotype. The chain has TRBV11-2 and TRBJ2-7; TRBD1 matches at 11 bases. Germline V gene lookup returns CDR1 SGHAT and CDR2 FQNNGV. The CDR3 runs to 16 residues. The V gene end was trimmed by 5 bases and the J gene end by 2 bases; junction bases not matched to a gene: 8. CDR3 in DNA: TGTGCCAGCAGCGAACGAACGGGACAGGGGGCCTACGAGCAGTACTTC. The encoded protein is CASSERTGQGAYEQYF.

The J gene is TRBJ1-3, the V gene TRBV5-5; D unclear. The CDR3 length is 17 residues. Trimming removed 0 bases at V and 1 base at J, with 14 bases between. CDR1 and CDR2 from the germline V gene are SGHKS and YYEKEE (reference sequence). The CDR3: CASSLVVVAGSGNTIYF. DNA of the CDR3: TGTGCCAGCAGCTTGGTGGTTGTAGCAGGATCTGGAAACACCATATATTTT.

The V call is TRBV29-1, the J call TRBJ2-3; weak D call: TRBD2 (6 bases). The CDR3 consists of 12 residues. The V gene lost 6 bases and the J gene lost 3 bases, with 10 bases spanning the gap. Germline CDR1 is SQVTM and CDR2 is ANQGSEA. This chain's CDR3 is CSVAGRTDTQYF. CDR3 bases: TGCAGCGTAGCAGGGAGGACAGATACGCAGTATTTT.

The CDR3 DNA reads as TGTGCCAGCAGTTACCTAATAGGGACTAGCGACGAGCAGTACTTC. Amino acids: CASSYLIGTSDEQYF. The rearrangement links TRBV6-5 to TRBJ2-7; 10 bases line up with TRBD2. V gave up 2 bases and J gave up 5 bases; unmatched junction bases: 6. The CDR3 spans 15 residues. Per germline, CDR1 MNHEY and CDR2 SVGAGI.

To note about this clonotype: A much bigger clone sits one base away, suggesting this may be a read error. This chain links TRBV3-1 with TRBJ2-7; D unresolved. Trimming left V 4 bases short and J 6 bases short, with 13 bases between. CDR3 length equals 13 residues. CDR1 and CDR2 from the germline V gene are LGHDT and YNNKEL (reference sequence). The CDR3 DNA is TGTGCCAGCAGCCTATCCGTCCGCCCCGAGCAGTACTTC. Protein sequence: CASSLSVRPEQYF.

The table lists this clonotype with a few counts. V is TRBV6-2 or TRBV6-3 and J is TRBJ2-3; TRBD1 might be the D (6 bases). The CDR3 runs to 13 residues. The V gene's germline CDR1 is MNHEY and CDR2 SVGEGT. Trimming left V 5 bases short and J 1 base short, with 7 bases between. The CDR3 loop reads CASSRTGTDTQYF. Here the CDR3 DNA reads TGTGCCAGCAGTCGGACAGGCACAGATACGCAGTATTTT.

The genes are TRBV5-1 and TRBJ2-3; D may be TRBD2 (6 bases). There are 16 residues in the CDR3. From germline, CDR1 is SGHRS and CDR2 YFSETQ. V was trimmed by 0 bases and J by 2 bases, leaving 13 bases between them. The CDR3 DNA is TGCGCCAGCAGCTTGGGCGGGACCGATCCCACAGATACGCAGTATTTT. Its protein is CASSLGGTDPTDTQYF.

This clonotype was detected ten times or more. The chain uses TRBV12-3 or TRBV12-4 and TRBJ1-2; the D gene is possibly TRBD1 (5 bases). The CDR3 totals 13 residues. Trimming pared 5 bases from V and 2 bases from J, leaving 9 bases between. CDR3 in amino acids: CASSLGQNYGYTF. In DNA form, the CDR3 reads TGTGCCAGCAGTCTGGGGCAAAACTATGGCTACACCTTC.

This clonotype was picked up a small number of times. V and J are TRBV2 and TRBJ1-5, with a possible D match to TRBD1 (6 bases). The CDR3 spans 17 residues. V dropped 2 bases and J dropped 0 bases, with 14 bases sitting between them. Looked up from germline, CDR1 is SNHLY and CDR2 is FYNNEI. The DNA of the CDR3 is TGTGCCAGCAGTGAATCGGGGGGCGTTCTTAGCAATCAGCCCCAGCATTTT. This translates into CASSESGGVLSNQPQHF.

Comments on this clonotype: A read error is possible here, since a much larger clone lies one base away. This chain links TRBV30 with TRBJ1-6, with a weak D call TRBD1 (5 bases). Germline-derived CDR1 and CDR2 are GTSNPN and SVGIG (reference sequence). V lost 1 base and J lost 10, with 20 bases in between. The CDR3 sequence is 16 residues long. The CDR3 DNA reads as TGTGCCTGGAGTGCCCAGGCAGGGCTGGCAGGGTCACCCCTCCACTTT. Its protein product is CAWSAQAGLAGSPLHF.

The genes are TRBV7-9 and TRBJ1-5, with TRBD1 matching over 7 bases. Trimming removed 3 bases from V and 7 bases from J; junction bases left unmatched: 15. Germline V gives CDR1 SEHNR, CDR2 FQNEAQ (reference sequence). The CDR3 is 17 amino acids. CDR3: CASSFSLGQYPQQPQHF. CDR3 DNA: TGTGCCAGCAGCTTCTCATTGGGACAGTATCCGCAGCAGCCCCAGCATTTT.

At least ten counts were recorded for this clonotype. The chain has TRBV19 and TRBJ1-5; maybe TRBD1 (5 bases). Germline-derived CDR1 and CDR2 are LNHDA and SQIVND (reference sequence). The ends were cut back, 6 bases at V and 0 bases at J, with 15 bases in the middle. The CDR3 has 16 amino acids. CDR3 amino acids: CASRGLRGHSNQPQHF. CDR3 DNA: TGTGCCAGTAGAGGCCTCCGGGGCCATAGCAATCAGCCCCAGCATTTT.

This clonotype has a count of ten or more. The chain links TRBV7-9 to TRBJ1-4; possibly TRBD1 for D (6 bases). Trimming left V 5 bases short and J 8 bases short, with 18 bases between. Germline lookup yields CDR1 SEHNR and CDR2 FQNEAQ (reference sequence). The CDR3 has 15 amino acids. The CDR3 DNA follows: TGTGCCAGCAGCCCCTCTGGTGGCAGGGGAGAAAAACTGTTTTTT. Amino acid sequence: CASSPSGGRGEKLFF.

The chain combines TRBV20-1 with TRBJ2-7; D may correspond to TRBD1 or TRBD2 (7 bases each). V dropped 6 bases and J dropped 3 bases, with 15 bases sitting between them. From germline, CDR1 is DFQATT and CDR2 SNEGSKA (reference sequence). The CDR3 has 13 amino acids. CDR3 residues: CSAAGRGGYEQYF. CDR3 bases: TGCAGTGCCGCTGGCAGGGGGGGCTACGAGCAGTACTTC.

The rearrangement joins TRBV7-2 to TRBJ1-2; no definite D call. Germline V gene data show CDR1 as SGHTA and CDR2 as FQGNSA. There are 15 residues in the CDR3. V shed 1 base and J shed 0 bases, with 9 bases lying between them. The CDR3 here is CASSLVKGSNYGYTF. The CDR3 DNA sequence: TGTGCCAGCAGCTTAGTCAAGGGATCTAACTATGGCTACACCTTC.

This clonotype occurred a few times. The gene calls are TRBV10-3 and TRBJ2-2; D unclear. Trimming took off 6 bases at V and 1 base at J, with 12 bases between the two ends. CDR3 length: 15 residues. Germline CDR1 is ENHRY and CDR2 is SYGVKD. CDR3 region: CAIRGSARNTGELFF. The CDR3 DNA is TGTGCCATCAGGGGGTCAGCTCGGAACACCGGGGAGCTGTTTTTT.

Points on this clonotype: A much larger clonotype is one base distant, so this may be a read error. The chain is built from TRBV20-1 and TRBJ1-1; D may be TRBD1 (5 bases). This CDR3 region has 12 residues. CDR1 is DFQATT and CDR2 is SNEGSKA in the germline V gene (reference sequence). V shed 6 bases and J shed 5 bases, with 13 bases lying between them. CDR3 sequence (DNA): TGCAGTGCCCGCCGGGGGGATACTGAAGCTTTCTTT. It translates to CSARRGDTEAFF.

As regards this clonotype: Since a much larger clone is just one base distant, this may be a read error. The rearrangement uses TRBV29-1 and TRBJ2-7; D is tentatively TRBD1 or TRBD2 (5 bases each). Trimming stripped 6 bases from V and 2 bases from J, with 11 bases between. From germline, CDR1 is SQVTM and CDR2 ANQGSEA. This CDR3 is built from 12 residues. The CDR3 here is CSVRDPTYEQYF. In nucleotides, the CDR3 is TGCAGCGTCCGGGACCCCACCTACGAGCAGTACTTC.

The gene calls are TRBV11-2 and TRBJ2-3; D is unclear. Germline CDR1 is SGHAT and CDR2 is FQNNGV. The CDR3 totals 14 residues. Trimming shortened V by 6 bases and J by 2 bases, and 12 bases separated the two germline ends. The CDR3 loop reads CASSRVLHTDTQYF. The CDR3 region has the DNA TGTGCCAGCAGTAGGGTCTTACACACAGATACGCAGTATTTT.

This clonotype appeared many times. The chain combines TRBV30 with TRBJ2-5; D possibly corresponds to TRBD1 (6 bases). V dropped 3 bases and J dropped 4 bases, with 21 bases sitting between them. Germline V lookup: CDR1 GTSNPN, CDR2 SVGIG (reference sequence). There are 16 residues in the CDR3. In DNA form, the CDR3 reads TGTGCCTGGAGGAGGCAGGGGTCGATATCGGGAGAGACCCAGTACTTC. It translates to CAWRRQGSISGETQYF.